This T cell receptor beta chain was recovered during a study of blood T cell repertoires in COVID-19. TCRdb keeps only in-frame clones here, not all; method: immunoSEQ multiplex PCR. Among roughly 400,000 clones listed, over 85% were seen once. Participants were aged about 18 to 90 years, lived in under 30 US areas, and enrolled virtually. CDR1 SGHRS and CDR2 YFSETQ come from the germline V gene. This CDR3 contains 14 residues. Trimming removed 0 bases at V and 8 bases at J, with 14 bases between. The receptor's source is a woman younger than 45 who had recovered from COVID-19. V usage is TRBV5-1 and J usage is TRBJ1-2; possibly TRBD1 for D (6 bases). Sequenced: PBMCs or T cells enriched from blood (not recorded which). Written as DNA, the CDR3 is TGCGCCAGCAGCTTGGGACAGGTCGAGGGAGGCTACACCTTC. This gives the protein CASSLGQVEGGYTF.